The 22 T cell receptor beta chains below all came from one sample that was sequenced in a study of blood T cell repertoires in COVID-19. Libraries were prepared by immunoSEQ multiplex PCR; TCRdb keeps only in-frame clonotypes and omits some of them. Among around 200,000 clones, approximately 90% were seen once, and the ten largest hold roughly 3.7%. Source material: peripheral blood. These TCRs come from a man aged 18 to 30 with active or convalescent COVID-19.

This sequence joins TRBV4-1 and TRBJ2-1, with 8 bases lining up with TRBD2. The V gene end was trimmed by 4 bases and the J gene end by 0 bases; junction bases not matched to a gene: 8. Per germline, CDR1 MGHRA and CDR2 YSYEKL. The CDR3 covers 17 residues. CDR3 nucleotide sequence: TGCGCCAGCAGCCGGATGACTAGCGCTAGCTCCTACAATGAGCAGTTCTTC. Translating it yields CASSRMTSASSYNEQFF.

In DNA, the CDR3 is TGTGCCAGCAGCTTGAGGGCAGGGGGCGGTCATCACACAGATACGCAGTATTTT. It translates to CASSLRAGGGHHTDTQYF. The chain joins TRBV5-8 to TRBJ2-3, with 8 bases that match TRBD1. CDR1 and CDR2 from the germline V gene are SGHTS and YDEGEE. V was clipped by 1 base and J by 2 bases; unmatched bases: 12. The CDR3 sequence is 18 residues long.

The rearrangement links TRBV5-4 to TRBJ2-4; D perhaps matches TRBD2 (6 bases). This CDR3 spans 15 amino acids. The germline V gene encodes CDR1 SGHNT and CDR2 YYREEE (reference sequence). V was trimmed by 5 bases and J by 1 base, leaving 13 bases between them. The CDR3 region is CASSVSAGAKNIQYF. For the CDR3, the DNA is TGTGCCAGCAGTGTGTCGGCGGGGGCCAAAAACATTCAGTACTTC.

The CDR3 is CASSPPAGELFF. The CDR3 DNA sequence: TGTGCCAGCAGCCCGCCGGCCGGGGAGCTGTTTTTT. V and J are TRBV7-3 and TRBJ2-2, with D unresolved. The V end lost 5 bases, the J end lost 6 bases, and 7 bases lay between the germline ends. The CDR3 has 12 residues. The germline gives CDR1 SGHTA, CDR2 FQGTGA.

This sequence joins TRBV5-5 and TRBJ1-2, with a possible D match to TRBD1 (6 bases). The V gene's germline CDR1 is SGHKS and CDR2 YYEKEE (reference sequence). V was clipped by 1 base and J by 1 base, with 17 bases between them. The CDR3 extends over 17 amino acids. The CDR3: CASSLTQTGYFNYGYTF. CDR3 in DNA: TGTGCCAGCAGCTTGACTCAAACAGGGTACTTTAACTATGGCTACACCTTC.

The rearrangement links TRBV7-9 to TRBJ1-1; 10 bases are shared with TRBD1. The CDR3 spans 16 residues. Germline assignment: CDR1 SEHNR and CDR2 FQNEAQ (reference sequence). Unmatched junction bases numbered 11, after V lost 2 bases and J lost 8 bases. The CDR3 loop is CASSLTSGTGVFEAFF. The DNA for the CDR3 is TGTGCCAGCAGCTTAACGTCCGGGACAGGGGTTTTCGAAGCTTTCTTT.

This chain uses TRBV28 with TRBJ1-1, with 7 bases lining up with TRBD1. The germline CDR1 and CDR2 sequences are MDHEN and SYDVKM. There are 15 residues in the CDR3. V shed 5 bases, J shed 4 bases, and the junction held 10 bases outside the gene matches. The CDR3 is CASSTRQGWGTEAFF. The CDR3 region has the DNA TGTGCCAGCAGTACTCGACAGGGTTGGGGCACTGAAGCTTTCTTT.

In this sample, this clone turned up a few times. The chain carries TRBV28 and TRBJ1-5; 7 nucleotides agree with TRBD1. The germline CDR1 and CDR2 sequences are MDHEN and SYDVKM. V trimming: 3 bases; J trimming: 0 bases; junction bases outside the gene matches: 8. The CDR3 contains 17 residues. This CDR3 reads CASSLGDSFYSNQPQHF. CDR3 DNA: TGTGCCAGCAGTTTGGGGGACAGTTTCTATAGCAATCAGCCCCAGCATTTT.

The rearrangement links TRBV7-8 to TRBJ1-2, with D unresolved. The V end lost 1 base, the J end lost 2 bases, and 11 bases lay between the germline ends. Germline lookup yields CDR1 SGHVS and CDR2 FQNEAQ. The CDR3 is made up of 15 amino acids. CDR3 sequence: CASSLDPGPNYGYTF. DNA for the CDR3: TGTGCCAGCAGCTTAGATCCAGGTCCAAACTATGGCTACACCTTC.

The CDR3: CASSITGTGFSEAFF. CDR3 DNA: TGTGCCAGCAGTATAACCGGGACAGGGTTCTCTGAAGCTTTCTTT. The V gene is TRBV28, the J gene TRBJ1-1; the match to TRBD1 covers 9 bases. With 5 bases clipped from V and 6 bases from J, the junction kept 10 bases outside the gene matches. CDR3 length: 15 residues. Germline V gives CDR1 MDHEN, CDR2 SYDVKM.

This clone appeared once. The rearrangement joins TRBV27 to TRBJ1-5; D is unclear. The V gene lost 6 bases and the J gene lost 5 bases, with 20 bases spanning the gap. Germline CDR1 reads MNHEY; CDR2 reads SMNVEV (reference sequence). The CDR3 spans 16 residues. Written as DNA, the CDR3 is TGTGCCAGCAGGCTCTTCTCGCAGGAACGAGATCAGCCCCAGCATTTT. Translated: CASRLFSQERDQPQHF.

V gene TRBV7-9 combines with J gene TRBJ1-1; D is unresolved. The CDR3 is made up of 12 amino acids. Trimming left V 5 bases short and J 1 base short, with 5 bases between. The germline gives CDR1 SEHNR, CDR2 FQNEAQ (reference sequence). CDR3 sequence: CASSRQNTEAFF. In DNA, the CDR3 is TGTGCCAGCAGCCGACAGAACACTGAAGCTTTCTTT.

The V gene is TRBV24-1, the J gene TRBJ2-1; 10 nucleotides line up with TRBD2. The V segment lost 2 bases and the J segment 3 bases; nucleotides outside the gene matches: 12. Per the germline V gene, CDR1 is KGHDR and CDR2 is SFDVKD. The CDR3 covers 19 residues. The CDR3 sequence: CATSDSGLASGRSYNEQFF. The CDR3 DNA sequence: TGTGCCACCAGTGATTCGGGTTTGGCTAGCGGGAGAAGCTACAATGAGCAGTTCTTC.

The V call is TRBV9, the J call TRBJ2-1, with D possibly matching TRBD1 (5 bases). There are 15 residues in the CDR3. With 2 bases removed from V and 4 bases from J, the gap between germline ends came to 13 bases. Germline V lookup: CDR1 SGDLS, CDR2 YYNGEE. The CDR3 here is CASSVVPGHYNEQFF. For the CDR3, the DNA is TGTGCCAGCAGCGTGGTGCCAGGGCATTACAATGAGCAGTTCTTC.

The CDR3 nucleotides read TGTGCCAGCAGCTTAGATTCGGGGGGAGCTAACTATGGCTACACCTTC. Translation: CASSLDSGGANYGYTF. The J gene is TRBJ1-2, the V gene TRBV11-2; a possible D gene is TRBD1 (5 bases). Germline CDR1 and CDR2: SGHAT and FQNNGV. V was pared by 0 bases and J by 0 bases, with 11 bases between. CDR3 length: 16 amino acids.

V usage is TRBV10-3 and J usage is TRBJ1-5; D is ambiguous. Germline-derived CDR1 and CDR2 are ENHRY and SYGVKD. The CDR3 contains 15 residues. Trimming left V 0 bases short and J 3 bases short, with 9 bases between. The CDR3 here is CAISESTALNQPQHF. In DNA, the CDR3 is TGTGCCATCAGTGAGTCAACAGCACTCAATCAGCCCCAGCATTTT.

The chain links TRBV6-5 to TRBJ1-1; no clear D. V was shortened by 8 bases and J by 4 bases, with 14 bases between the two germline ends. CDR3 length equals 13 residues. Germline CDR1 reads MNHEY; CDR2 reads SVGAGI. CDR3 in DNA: TGTGCCAGCCTAACATCAATAGCCACTGAAGCTTTCTTT. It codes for CASLTSIATEAFF.

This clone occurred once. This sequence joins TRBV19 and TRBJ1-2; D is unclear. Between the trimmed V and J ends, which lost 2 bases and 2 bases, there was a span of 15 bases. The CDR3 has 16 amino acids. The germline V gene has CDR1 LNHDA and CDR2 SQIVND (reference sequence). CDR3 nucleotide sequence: TGTGCCAGTAGTATATTGCGGCAGCCGGAAAACTATGGCTACACCTTC. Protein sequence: CASSILRQPENYGYTF.

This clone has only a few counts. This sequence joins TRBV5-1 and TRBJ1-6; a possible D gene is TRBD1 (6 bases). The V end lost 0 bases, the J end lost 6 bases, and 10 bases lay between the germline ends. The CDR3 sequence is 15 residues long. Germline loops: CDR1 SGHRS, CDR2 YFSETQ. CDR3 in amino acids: CASSLEQGINSPLHF. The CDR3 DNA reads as TGCGCCAGCAGCTTGGAGCAGGGGATTAATTCACCCCTCCACTTT.

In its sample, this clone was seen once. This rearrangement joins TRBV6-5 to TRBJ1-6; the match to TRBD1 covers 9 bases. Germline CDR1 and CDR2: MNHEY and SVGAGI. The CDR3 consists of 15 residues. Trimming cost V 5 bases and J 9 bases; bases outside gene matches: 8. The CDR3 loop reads CASSPPGQGLSPLHF. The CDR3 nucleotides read TGTGCCAGCAGTCCCCCGGGACAGGGACTTTCACCCCTCCACTTT.

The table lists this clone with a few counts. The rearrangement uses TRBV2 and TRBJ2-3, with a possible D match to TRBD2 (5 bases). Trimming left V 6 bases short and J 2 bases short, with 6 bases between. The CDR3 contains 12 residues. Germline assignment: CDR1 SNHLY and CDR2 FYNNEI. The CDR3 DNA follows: TGTGCCAGCAGGAGGGACACAGATACGCAGTATTTT. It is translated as CASRRDTDTQYF.

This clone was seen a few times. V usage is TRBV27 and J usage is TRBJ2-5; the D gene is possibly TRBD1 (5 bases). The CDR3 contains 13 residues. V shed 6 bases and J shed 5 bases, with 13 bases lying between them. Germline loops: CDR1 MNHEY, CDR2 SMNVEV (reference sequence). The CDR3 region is CASSFQGRETQYF. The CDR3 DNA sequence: TGTGCCAGCAGCTTCCAGGGCCGGGAGACCCAGTACTTC.